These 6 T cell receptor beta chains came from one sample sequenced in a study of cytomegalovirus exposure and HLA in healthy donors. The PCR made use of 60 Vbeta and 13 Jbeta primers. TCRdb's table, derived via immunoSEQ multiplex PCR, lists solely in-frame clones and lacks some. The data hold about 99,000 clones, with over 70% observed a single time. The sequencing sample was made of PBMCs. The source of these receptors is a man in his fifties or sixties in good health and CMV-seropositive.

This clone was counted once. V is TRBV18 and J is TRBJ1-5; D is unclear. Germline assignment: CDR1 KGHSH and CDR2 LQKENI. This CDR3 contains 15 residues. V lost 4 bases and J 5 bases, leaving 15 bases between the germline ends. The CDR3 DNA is TGTGCCAGCTCACGCGCGGGTATGGTGGATCAGCCCCAGCATTTT. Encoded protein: CASSRAGMVDQPQHF.

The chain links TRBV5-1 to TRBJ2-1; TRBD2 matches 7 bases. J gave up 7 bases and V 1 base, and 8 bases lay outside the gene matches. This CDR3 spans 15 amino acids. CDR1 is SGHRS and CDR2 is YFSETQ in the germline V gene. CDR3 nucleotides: TGCGCCAGCAGCTTGTTGGTAGCGGGCCAAAATGAGCAGTTCTTC. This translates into CASSLLVAGQNEQFF.

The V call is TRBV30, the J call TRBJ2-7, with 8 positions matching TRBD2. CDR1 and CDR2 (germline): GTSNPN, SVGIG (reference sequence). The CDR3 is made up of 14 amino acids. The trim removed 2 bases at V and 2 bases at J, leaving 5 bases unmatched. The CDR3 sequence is CAWSWTGGAYEQYF. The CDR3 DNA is TGTGCCTGGAGTTGGACGGGAGGGGCCTACGAGCAGTACTTC.

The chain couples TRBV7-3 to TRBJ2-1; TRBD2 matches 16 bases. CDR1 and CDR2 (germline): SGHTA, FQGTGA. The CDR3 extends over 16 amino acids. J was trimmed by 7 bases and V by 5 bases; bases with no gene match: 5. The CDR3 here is CASSGGLAGGKNEQFF. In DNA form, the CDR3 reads TGTGCCAGCAGCGGGGGACTAGCGGGAGGGAAGAATGAGCAGTTCTTC.

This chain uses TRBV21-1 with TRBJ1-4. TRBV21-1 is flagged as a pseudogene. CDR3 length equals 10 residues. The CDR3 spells CASPLRKLFF. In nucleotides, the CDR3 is TGTGCCAGTCCGCTTAGAAAACTGTTTTTT.

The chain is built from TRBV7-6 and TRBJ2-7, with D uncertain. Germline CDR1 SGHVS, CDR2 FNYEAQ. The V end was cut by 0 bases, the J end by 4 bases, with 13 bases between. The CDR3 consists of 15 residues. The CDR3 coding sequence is TGTGCCAGCAGCTTAGCGCGGAGTTATTTGTACGAGCAGTACTTC. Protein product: CASSLARSYLYEQYF. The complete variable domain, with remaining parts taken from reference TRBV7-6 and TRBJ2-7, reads GAGVSQSPRYKVTKRGQDVALRCDPISGHVSLYWYRQALGQGPEFLTYFNYEAQQDKSGLPNDRFSAERPEGSISTLTIQRTEQRDSAMYRCASSLARSYLYEQYFGPGTRLTVT.